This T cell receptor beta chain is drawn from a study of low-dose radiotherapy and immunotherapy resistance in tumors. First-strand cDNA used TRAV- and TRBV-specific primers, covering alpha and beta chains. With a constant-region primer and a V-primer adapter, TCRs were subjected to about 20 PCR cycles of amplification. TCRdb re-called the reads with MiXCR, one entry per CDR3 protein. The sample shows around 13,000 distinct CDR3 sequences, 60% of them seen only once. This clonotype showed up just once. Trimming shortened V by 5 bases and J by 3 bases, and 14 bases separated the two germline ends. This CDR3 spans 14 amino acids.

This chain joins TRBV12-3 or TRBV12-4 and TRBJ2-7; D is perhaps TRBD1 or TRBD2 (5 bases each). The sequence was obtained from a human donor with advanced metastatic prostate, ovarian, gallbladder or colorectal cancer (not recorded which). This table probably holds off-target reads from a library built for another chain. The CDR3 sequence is CASSARERGYEQYF. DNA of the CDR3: TGTGCCAGCAGTGCGAGGGAGAGGGGCTACGAGCAGTACTTC.